These 27 T cell receptor beta chains share one sample of origin, sequenced in a study of human T cells and chemical hapten exposure. Time point denoted: pre-sensitization, week 0. As for treatment: therapeutic diphenylcyclopropenone sensitization with weekly scalp DPC. A single record per CDR3 protein comes from TCRdb applying MiXCR to the RACE reads. This sample has some 300,000 distinct CDR3 sequences, with around 5.5% found just once. Sample: whole blood, taken in connection with sensitization to the hapten diphenylcyclopropenone (DPC). The receptors derive from a young woman with alopecia areata. Some clones in this sample may be carry-over from other donors' samples.

This clonotype was detected a few times. The chain is built from TRBV7-2 and TRBJ1-2; D might be TRBD1 (6 bases). The CDR3 consists of 14 residues. V lost 5 bases to trimming and J lost 1 base, with 11 bases between them. Germline CDR1 is SGHTA and CDR2 is FQGNSA. DNA for the CDR3: TGTGCCAGCAGCACGGGGACAAATAACTATGGCTACACCTTC. Translating gives CASSTGTNNYGYTF.

The chain links TRBV20-1 to TRBJ1-6; no clear D gene. Germline values: CDR1 DFQATT, CDR2 SNEGSKA (reference sequence). With 4 bases removed from V and 4 bases from J, the gap between germline ends came to 20 bases. The CDR3 spans 17 residues. CDR3 nucleotides: TGCAGTGCTACCGGGGAGGCCACCCTTATTTATAATTCACCCCTCCACTTT. Translating it yields CSATGEATLIYNSPLHF.

This chain uses TRBV6-2 or TRBV6-3 with TRBJ1-5; D is unresolved. CDR1 and CDR2 from the germline V gene are MNHEY and SVGEGT. Trimming stripped 8 bases from V and 9 bases from J, with 23 bases between. The CDR3 consists of 15 residues. CDR3 in DNA: TGTGCCAGCGAAGAAAGGTCGCTGGATGGTCTGCCCCAGCATTTT. Residues: CASEERSLDGLPQHF.

This clonotype occurred many times. The chain employs TRBV6-1 and TRBJ2-7; no reliable D call. Germline CDR1 and CDR2: MNHNS and SASEGT. Trimming removed 4 bases from V and 2 bases from J, with 12 bases in between. The length of the CDR3 is 14 residues. As DNA, the CDR3 is TGTGCCAGCAGTGCCGAGTTTGGGCCCTACGAGCAGTACTTC. This sequence encodes CASSAEFGPYEQYF.

This clonotype was observed a few times. J is TRBJ1-1 and V is TRBV7-2; D unresolved. The CDR3 extends over 11 amino acids. CDR1 and CDR2 from the germline V gene are SGHTA and FQGNSA. Trimming took off 1 base at V and 10 bases at J, with 7 bases between the two ends. The CDR3 loop reads CASSLGGRAFF. In DNA, the CDR3 is TGTGCCAGCAGCTTAGGGGGAAGAGCTTTCTTT.

The V gene is TRBV28, the J gene TRBJ1-2; the D gene is possibly TRBD1 (5 bases). This CDR3 has 16 amino acids. V was clipped by 6 bases and J by 3 bases, with 20 bases between them. CDR1 is MDHEN and CDR2 is SYDVKM in the germline V gene. The CDR3, as DNA: TGTGCCAGCAGACCCCTTGGACCGGGGACCGACTATGGCTACACCTTC. Translated, it gives CASRPLGPGTDYGYTF.

This clonotype was counted a few times. The chain uses TRBV6-2 or TRBV6-3 and TRBJ2-7; 9 positions agree with TRBD2. V shed 0 bases, J shed 3 bases, and the junction held 3 bases outside the gene matches. This CDR3 is built from 15 residues. Germline V CDR1 and CDR2: MNHEY, SVGEGT. The CDR3 loop is CASSYSSGGFYEQYF. CDR3 nucleotide sequence: TGTGCCAGCAGTTACTCAAGCGGGGGGTTCTACGAGCAGTACTTC.

This clonotype came up a few times. The chain joins TRBV2 to TRBJ1-5; D is ambiguous. CDR1 and CDR2 (germline): SNHLY, FYNNEI. The CDR3 runs 13 residues. Trimming removed 6 bases at V and 1 base at J, with 7 bases between. The chain's CDR3 is CASRPESNQPQHF. The CDR3 DNA reads TGTGCCAGCAGGCCGGAAAGCAATCAGCCCCAGCATTTT.

This clonotype has a handful of counts. This sequence joins TRBV15 and TRBJ1-2; no clear D gene. V lost 0 bases and J lost 0, with 8 bases in between. The germline V gene has CDR1 LNHNV and CDR2 YYDKDF (reference sequence). The CDR3 has 15 residues. The CDR3 DNA reads TGTGCCACCAGCAGAGATAGGAACTCTAACTATGGCTACACCTTC. Translating it yields CATSRDRNSNYGYTF. The complete variable domain, with remaining parts taken from reference TRBV15 and TRBJ1-2, reads DAMVIQNPRYQVTQFGKPVTLSCSQTLNHNVMYWYQQKSSQAPKLLFHYYDKDFNNEADTPDNFQSRRPNTSFCFLDIRSPGLGDTAMYLCATSRDRNSNYGYTFGSGTRLTVV.

This clonotype was seen a few times. V gene TRBV6-2 or TRBV6-3 combines with J gene TRBJ1-1, with D unclear. V dropped 4 bases and J dropped 0 bases, with 9 bases sitting between them. This CDR3 has 14 amino acids. Germline lookup yields CDR1 MNHEY and CDR2 SVGEGT. The CDR3 DNA sequence: TGTGCCAGCAGTTCTATACAAATGAACACTGAAGCTTTCTTT. This gives the protein CASSSIQMNTEAFF.

CDR3: CSAPGTAGNTIYF. CDR3 coding DNA: TGCAGTGCCCCAGGGACGGCGGGAAACACCATATATTTT. J is TRBJ1-3 and V is TRBV20-1; possibly TRBD1 for D (5 bases). Trimming cost V 6 bases and J 4 bases, with 13 bases left between them. The CDR3 extends over 13 amino acids. Germline-derived CDR1 and CDR2 are DFQATT and SNEGSKA (reference sequence).

A few counts support this clonotype. V gene TRBV20-1 combines with J gene TRBJ2-1; 10 nucleotides match TRBD2. Trimming cost V 0 bases and J 7 bases; bases outside gene matches: 9. Germline CDR1 reads DFQATT; CDR2 reads SNEGSKA (reference sequence). The CDR3 is made up of 16 amino acids. The CDR3 region is CSARDPRTSGANEQFF. Here the CDR3 DNA reads TGCAGTGCTAGAGATCCCCGGACTAGCGGTGCTAATGAGCAGTTCTTC.

This clonotype was detected a few times. The chain recombines TRBV6-5 with TRBJ1-6; no firm D call. Germline CDR1 and CDR2: MNHEY and SVGAGI. V was shortened by 2 bases and J by 0 bases, with 8 bases between the two germline ends. This CDR3 is built from 16 residues. In DNA form, the CDR3 reads TGTGCCAGCAGTTACGATGTGGGCTCCTATAATTCACCCCTCCACTTT. This sequence encodes CASSYDVGSYNSPLHF.

The genes are TRBV4-2 and TRBJ2-1; 9 nucleotides align to TRBD2. CDR3 length: 16 amino acids. V shed 1 base and J 9 bases; nucleotides not matched to a gene: 10. Germline V gene lookup returns CDR1 LGHNA and CDR2 YNFKEQ. CDR3 residues: CASSQGRAGGRVEQFF. The DNA for the CDR3 is TGTGCCAGCAGCCAAGGTCGAGCGGGGGGCCGGGTTGAGCAGTTCTTC.

A few counts support this clonotype. The chain has TRBV5-5 and TRBJ1-4; 7 nucleotides align to TRBD1. The CDR3 runs to 16 residues. V lost 2 bases, J lost 8 bases, and 12 bases stayed unmatched. CDR1 is SGHKS and CDR2 is YYEKEE in the germline V gene (reference sequence). The CDR3 here is CASSLTNRGTGEKLFF. In DNA, the CDR3 is TGTGCCAGCAGCTTAACCAACAGGGGTACGGGGGAAAAACTGTTTTTT.

The CDR3 loop is CAISGIAGGLTDTQYF. CDR3 nucleotides: TGTGCCATCAGTGGGATAGCGGGGGGGCTGACAGATACGCAGTATTTT. The chain joins TRBV10-3 to TRBJ2-3; 11 bases map to TRBD2. This CDR3 is built from 16 residues. CDR1 is ENHRY, CDR2 SYGVKD, per germline. J gave up 3 bases and V 4 bases, and 6 bases lay outside the gene matches.

This clonotype has more than one count but fewer than ten. V is TRBV6-1 and J is TRBJ1-3; a weak D match, TRBD1 (5 bases). Trimming cost V 3 bases and J 0 bases, with 9 bases left between them. CDR1 MNHNS and CDR2 SASEGT come from the germline V gene. The CDR3 runs 15 residues. In nucleotides, the CDR3 is TGTGCCAGCAGTGACCCGACAGACTCTGGAAACACCATATATTTT. This translates into CASSDPTDSGNTIYF.

CDR3 DNA sequence: TGTGCCAGCAGCTTGGAGGGGGTAGCCAAAAACATTCAGTACTTC. This gives the protein CASSLEGVAKNIQYF. The V gene is TRBV28, the J gene TRBJ2-4; the D call may be TRBD1 or TRBD2 (6 bases each). There are 15 residues in the CDR3. Germline values: CDR1 MDHEN, CDR2 SYDVKM. Trimming took 6 bases from V and 0 from J, leaving 12 bases between them.

V and J are TRBV20-1 and TRBJ1-4; a weak D match, TRBD1 (5 bases). The V gene's germline CDR1 is DFQATT and CDR2 SNEGSKA (reference sequence). The CDR3 has 13 amino acids. The germline V and J ends were trimmed by 6 bases and 8 bases, with 16 bases remaining between them. Written as DNA, the CDR3 is TGCAGTGCCCCAGGGAAAGGATCAGAAAAACTGTTTTTT. This sequence encodes CSAPGKGSEKLFF.

In this sample, this clonotype turned up a few times. The chain joins TRBV24-1 to TRBJ2-2, with D hard to call. CDR1 and CDR2 (germline): KGHDR, SFDVKD. V lost 0 bases and J 0 bases, leaving 13 bases between the germline ends. The CDR3 has 18 residues. CDR3 in amino acids: CATSDLGRTATNTGELFF. The CDR3 DNA reads as TGTGCCACCAGTGATTTGGGCCGTACGGCTACGAACACCGGGGAGCTGTTTTTT.

The sample holds many counts of this clonotype. The chain employs TRBV7-3 and TRBJ1-2; no clear D gene. The CDR3 has 14 amino acids. Germline CDR1 and CDR2: SGHTA and FQGTGA. V was clipped by 5 bases and J by 4 bases, with 14 bases between them. The CDR3 spells CASSPTPSSYGYTF. The CDR3 coding sequence is TGTGCCAGCAGCCCCACCCCCAGTTCCTATGGCTACACCTTC.

This chain joins TRBV18 and TRBJ2-1; D gene ambiguous. The CDR3 loop spans 14 amino acids. Between the trimmed V and J ends, which lost 6 bases and 8 bases, there was a span of 17 bases. CDR1 is KGHSH, CDR2 LQKENI, per germline. The DNA of the CDR3 is TGTGCCAGCTCCCTTACCGTCCCCCCGGATGAGCAGTTCTTC. This encodes CASSLTVPPDEQFF.

This clonotype was counted at least ten times. This sequence joins TRBV7-6 and TRBJ1-4; 7 nucleotides match TRBD1. The length of the CDR3 is 15 residues. Germline V gene lookup returns CDR1 SGHVS and CDR2 FNYEAQ. V was clipped by 5 bases and J by 3 bases; unmatched bases: 6. The CDR3 spells CASSLQGGSNEKLFF. The CDR3 bases are TGTGCCAGCAGCCTCCAAGGGGGCTCTAATGAAAAACTGTTTTTT.

This clonotype has at least ten counts. The chain links TRBV5-6 to TRBJ1-2; a weak D match, TRBD1 (5 bases). The CDR3 spans 15 residues. V was cut by 1 base and J by 3 bases, with 13 bases left in between. Germline CDR1 and CDR2: SGHDT and YYEEEE. CDR3 protein: CASSLNMGVDYGYTF. For the CDR3, the DNA is TGTGCCAGCAGCTTGAACATGGGGGTCGACTATGGCTACACCTTC.

This clonotype was detected a few times. The chain links TRBV4-3 to TRBJ2-3; the D is unclear. Per the germline V gene, CDR1 is LGHNA and CDR2 is YSLEER. The CDR3 is 13 amino acids. Trimming shortened V by 2 bases and J by 3 bases, and 6 bases separated the two germline ends. The chain's CDR3 is CASSQIETDTQYF. Here the CDR3 DNA reads TGCGCCAGCAGCCAAATAGAAACAGATACGCAGTATTTT.

The table lists this clonotype with a few counts. V usage is TRBV12-3 or TRBV12-4 and J usage is TRBJ2-2, with D hard to call. CDR3 length: 15 amino acids. Trimming left V 1 base short and J 3 bases short, with 9 bases between. The CDR3 sequence: CASSLGQLHTGELFF. The DNA for the CDR3 is TGTGCCAGCAGTTTAGGGCAGCTTCACACCGGGGAGCTGTTTTTT.

A few counts support this clonotype. The chain employs TRBV9 and TRBJ1-2; D is unclear. Germline-derived CDR1 and CDR2 are SGDLS and YYNGEE. The CDR3 consists of 15 residues. Trimming pared 0 bases from V and 0 bases from J, leaving 9 bases between. The CDR3 sequence is CASSVGGQANYGYTF. The CDR3 nucleotides read TGTGCCAGCAGCGTAGGAGGTCAGGCTAACTATGGCTACACCTTC.